The 23 T cell receptor beta chains reported below all come from one sample, sequenced in a study of cytomegalovirus exposure and HLA in healthy donors. The PCR contained 60 Vbeta and 13 Jbeta primers. The protocol was immunoSEQ multiplex PCR, while the TCRdb copy is restricted to in-frame clones and leaves out a portion. The sample contains roughly 190,000 clones, more than 65% of which appear only once. Material: PBMCs. Receptors originate from a woman between 25 and 40 years old in good health and CMV-seropositive.

The rearrangement links TRBV11-3 to TRBJ2-5, with a possible D match to TRBD1 (6 bases). Germline lookup yields CDR1 SGHNT and CDR2 YENEEA. Trimming took off 4 bases at V and 2 bases at J, with 8 bases between the two ends. CDR3 length equals 13 residues. CDR3 residues: CASSSGTQETQYF. CDR3 DNA sequence: TGTGCCAGCAGCTCTGGGACACAAGAGACCCAGTACTTC.

This CDR3 is CASSYRTGELFF. The CDR3 DNA follows: TGTGCCAGCAGCTATCGCACCGGGGAGCTGTTTTTT. This chain connects TRBV7-9 to TRBJ2-2; D remains ambiguous. The CDR3 sequence is 12 residues long. Trimming removed 4 bases from V and 4 bases from J, with 4 bases in between. Germline CDR1 SEHNR, CDR2 FQNEAQ (reference sequence).

The V and J genes are TRBV6-5 and TRBJ1-3; D may be TRBD1 (5 bases). Trimming stripped 2 bases from V and 2 bases from J, with 10 bases between. Per germline, CDR1 MNHEY and CDR2 SVGAGI. This CDR3 contains 15 residues. As DNA, the CDR3 is TGTGCCAGCAGTTACGGGGCTCCACCTGGAAACACCATATATTTT. Translated: CASSYGAPPGNTIYF.

This rearrangement joins TRBV5-4 to TRBJ2-7, with D unresolved. Trimming took 0 bases from V and 3 from J, leaving 10 bases between them. This CDR3 comprises 14 residues. Germline V gene data show CDR1 as SGHNT and CDR2 as YYREEE (reference sequence). CDR3 loop: CASSLDPRSYEQYF. In DNA form, the CDR3 reads TGTGCCAGCAGCTTGGATCCGCGAAGCTACGAGCAGTACTTC.

This rearrangement joins TRBV28 to TRBJ2-7; maybe TRBD1 (5 bases). V was pared by 2 bases and J by 1 base, with 9 bases between. CDR1 is MDHEN, CDR2 SYDVKM, per germline. The CDR3 has 14 residues. Here the CDR3 reads CASSLHRGSYEQYF. As DNA, the CDR3 is TGTGCCAGCAGTTTACATAGGGGTTCCTACGAGCAGTACTTC.

This clone was seen more than once but under ten times. The chain couples TRBV28 to TRBJ2-1; D gene unclear. Germline V CDR1 and CDR2: MDHEN, SYDVKM. With 3 bases removed from V and 6 bases from J, the gap between germline ends came to 9 bases. The length of the CDR3 is 13 residues. The CDR3, as DNA: TGTGCCAGCAGTTTGCCGGTCCCCAATGAGCAGTTCTTC. This encodes CASSLPVPNEQFF. Complete variable domain (other parts from reference TRBV28 and TRBJ2-1): DVKVTQSSRYLVKRTGEKVFLECVQDMDHENMFWYRQDPGLGLRLIYFSYDVKMKEKGDIPEGYSVSREKKERFSLILESASTNQTSMYLCASSLPVPNEQFFGPGTRLTVL.

This chain links TRBV28 with TRBJ1-2, with D uncertain. V dropped 6 bases and J dropped 4 bases, with 12 bases sitting between them. The CDR3 extends over 13 amino acids. Per germline, CDR1 MDHEN and CDR2 SYDVKM. In nucleotides, the CDR3 is TGTGCCAGCAGCCAGGACGGACTCTATGGCTACACCTTC. Amino acids: CASSQDGLYGYTF.

This rearrangement joins TRBV6-1 to TRBJ2-3; TRBD1 agrees at 7 bases. CDR1 and CDR2 (germline): MNHNS, SASEGT. There are 14 residues in the CDR3. The V gene end was trimmed by 3 bases and the J gene end by 5 bases; junction bases not matched to a gene: 5. The CDR3 bases are TGTGCCAGCAGTGAGGTGGCAGGGGGAGATACGCAGTATTTT. This gives the protein CASSEVAGGDTQYF.

The chain employs TRBV7-9 and TRBJ1-3; D remains ambiguous. Germline V gene sequence: CDR1 SEHNR, CDR2 FQNEAQ (reference sequence). The CDR3 loop spans 15 amino acids. With 3 bases removed from V and 2 bases from J, the gap between germline ends came to 11 bases. DNA for the CDR3: TGTGCCAGCAGCTTTAAAACTGAGACTGGAAACACCATATATTTT. It encodes CASSFKTETGNTIYF. Filled out from reference TRBV7-9 and TRBJ1-3, the complete variable domain reads DTGVSQNPRHKITKRGQNVTFRCDPISEHNRLYWYRQTLGQGPEFLTYFQNEAQLEKSRLLSDRFSAERPKGSFSTLEIQRTEQGDSAMYLCASSFKTETGNTIYFGEGSWLTVV.

The V call is TRBV28, the J call TRBJ1-1; 7 bases align to TRBD1. The CDR3 has 15 residues. Per germline, CDR1 MDHEN and CDR2 SYDVKM. J was trimmed by 2 bases and V by 6 bases; bases with no gene match: 9. The CDR3 DNA reads as TGTGCCAGCAGGCACACCACAGGGGTTAACACTGAAGCTTTCTTT. Translating gives CASRHTTGVNTEAFF.

The gene calls are TRBV28 and TRBJ1-5, with 11 bases lining up with TRBD1. The germline V gene encodes CDR1 MDHEN and CDR2 SYDVKM. The CDR3 totals 15 residues. V trimming: 5 bases; J trimming: 5 bases; junction bases outside the gene matches: 5. CDR3 in DNA: TGTGCCAGCAGTAGACTGGACAGGGGGCATCAGCCCCAGCATTTT. It encodes CASSRLDRGHQPQHF.

In its sample, this clone was seen a few times. The chain recombines TRBV5-1 with TRBJ2-1; the match to TRBD2 covers 7 bases. The CDR3 length is 16 residues. The germline V gene encodes CDR1 SGHRS and CDR2 YFSETQ. The V gene end was trimmed by 4 bases and the J gene end by 0 bases; junction bases not matched to a gene: 7. CDR3 loop: CASSGGAGSSYNEQFF. The CDR3 DNA is TGCGCCAGCAGCGGGGGAGCGGGGAGCTCCTACAATGAGCAGTTCTTC.

A word on this clone: Relative to the germline gene, one junction end is altered; a read error may explain this. The gene calls are TRBV7-7 and TRBJ2-2; D is uncertain. The CDR3 length is 13 residues. Germline loops: CDR1 SSHAT, CDR2 FNYEAQ (reference sequence). The CDR3 sequence is CASSQVDTGELFF. The CDR3 coding sequence is TGTGCTAGCAGTCAGGTGGACACCGGGGAGCTGTTTTTT.

The CDR3 spells CASSPWTASYEQYF. The DNA of the CDR3 is TGTGCCAGTAGCCCCTGGACAGCCTCCTACGAGCAGTACTTC. The chain joins TRBV19 to TRBJ2-7; weak D call: TRBD1 (6 bases). This CDR3 is built from 14 residues. The V and J ends lost 6 bases and 0 bases respectively, with 12 bases between them. Germline-derived CDR1 and CDR2 are LNHDA and SQIVND (reference sequence).

The chain uses TRBV28 and TRBJ2-7; 7 bases are a match to TRBD2. The germline V gene has CDR1 MDHEN and CDR2 SYDVKM. V trimming: 5 bases; J trimming: 1 base; junction bases outside the gene matches: 8. CDR3 length: 15 amino acids. Written as DNA, the CDR3 is TGTGCCAGCAGTACCCCAAGCGGGACGTCCTACGAGCAGTACTTC. Protein sequence: CASSTPSGTSYEQYF.

The CDR3 bases are TGTGCCAGCAGTGAGGACAGAGCAAATGGCTACACCTTC. It encodes CASSEDRANGYTF. The rearrangement uses TRBV2 and TRBJ1-2, with D tentatively TRBD1 (6 bases). The CDR3 contains 13 residues. Between the trimmed V and J ends, which lost 3 bases and 6 bases, there was a span of 11 bases. CDR1 SNHLY and CDR2 FYNNEI come from the germline V gene.

This chain connects TRBV27 to TRBJ2-1, with D maybe TRBD2 (7 bases). Germline CDR1 reads MNHEY; CDR2 reads SMNVEV (reference sequence). CDR3 length: 14 residues. Trimming pared 8 bases from V and 3 bases from J, leaving 14 bases between. The CDR3 reads CASRLGGGYNEQFF. In DNA, the CDR3 is TGTGCCAGCCGTCTGGGAGGGGGCTACAATGAGCAGTTCTTC.

The genes are TRBV11-2 and TRBJ2-3, with TRBD2 matching over 12 bases. Germline CDR1 is SGHAT and CDR2 is FQNNGV. This CDR3 comprises 17 residues. V shed 5 bases, J shed 2 bases, and the junction held 8 bases outside the gene matches. CDR3 nucleotides: TGTGCCAGCAGCCCCGGCGGACTAGCGGGATTCACAGATACGCAGTATTTT. This codes for CASSPGGLAGFTDTQYF.

V and J are TRBV7-9 and TRBJ1-2; maybe TRBD1 (5 bases). This CDR3 has 14 amino acids. Per germline, CDR1 SEHNR and CDR2 FQNEAQ (reference sequence). The ends were cut back, 1 base at V and 5 bases at J, with 11 bases in the middle. Here the CDR3 DNA reads TGTGCCAGCAGCTTAGTGGGGCAGGCATATGGCTACACCTTC. It specifies CASSLVGQAYGYTF.

This clone was detected a few times. V and J are TRBV15 and TRBJ2-5; D may be TRBD2 (5 bases). In germline, CDR1 is LNHNV, CDR2 YYDKDF (reference sequence). This CDR3 region has 13 residues. With 8 bases removed from V and 0 bases from J, the gap between germline ends came to 10 bases. CDR3 coding DNA: TGTGCCACCGGGGAGCCCAACCAAGAGACCCAGTACTTC. This codes for CATGEPNQETQYF.

The chain recombines TRBV5-4 with TRBJ2-1; D gene ambiguous. The CDR3 has 14 amino acids. Trimming shortened V by 3 bases and J by 8 bases, and 15 bases separated the two germline ends. The germline gives CDR1 SGHNT, CDR2 YYREEE (reference sequence). The CDR3 protein is CASSSPAVYDEQFF. CDR3 bases: TGTGCCAGCAGCTCCCCTGCGGTTTATGATGAGCAGTTCTTC.

This chain connects TRBV19 to TRBJ1-2; possibly TRBD1 for D (5 bases). Germline loops: CDR1 LNHDA, CDR2 SQIVND (reference sequence). V shed 4 bases and J shed 6 bases, with 6 bases lying between them. CDR3 length: 11 residues. The CDR3 DNA reads as TGTGCCAGTAGTACGGGGGATGGCTACACCTTC. Its protein product is CASSTGDGYTF.

The V and J genes are TRBV19 and TRBJ2-7; D gene unclear. V lost 5 bases to trimming and J lost 1 base, with 12 bases between them. Germline CDR1 is LNHDA and CDR2 is SQIVND (reference sequence). The CDR3 runs 14 residues. CDR3 bases: TGTGCCAGTAGTCGCTGGGCTCCTTCCTACGAGCAGTACTTC. Translating it yields CASSRWAPSYEQYF.